This TCR beta chain was sequenced during a study of Ad26.COV2.S vaccination and SARS-CoV-2 variants. CDR1 is MNHNS, CDR2 SASEGT, per germline. Germline trimming cut 3 bases from V and 10 bases from J; bases unmatched to any gene: 7. The CDR3 runs to 13 residues. Documented treatment: over 15 received Ad26.COV2.S at low or high dose, single or two shots; roughly five received placebo; per-sample allocation not given. It was on day 63 after the first vaccine or placebo injection that samples were taken. Using immunoSEQ multiplex PCR, the repertoire was profiled, and TCRdb retains in-frame clones only, with some absent. The sample lists 350,000 to 450,000 clones, under 90% occurring once.

The input for sequencing was peripheral blood, taken in a trial of Ad26.COV2.S vaccine versus placebo. The clonotype was recovered from a person aged 18 to 65 who received the Ad26.COV2.S COVID-19 vaccine or a placebo. This chain connects TRBV6-1 to TRBJ1-1; 8 nucleotides align to TRBD1. The CDR3 coding sequence is TGTGCCAGCAGTGACGGGCAGGGGGCCGGAGCTTTCTTT. It specifies CASSDGQGAGAFF.